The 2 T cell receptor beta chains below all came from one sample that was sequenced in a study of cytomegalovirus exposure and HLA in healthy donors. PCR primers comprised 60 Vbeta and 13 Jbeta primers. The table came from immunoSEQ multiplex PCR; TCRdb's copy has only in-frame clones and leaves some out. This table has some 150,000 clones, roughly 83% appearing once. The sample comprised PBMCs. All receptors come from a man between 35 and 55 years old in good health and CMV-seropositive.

CDR3 protein: CASSQPGVAYNEQFF. DNA of the CDR3: TGCGCCAGCAGCCAGCCGGGAGTTGCCTACAATGAGCAGTTCTTC. J is TRBJ2-1 and V is TRBV4-1; D is possibly TRBD2 (6 bases). In germline, CDR1 is MGHRA, CDR2 YSYEKL. Trimming pared 3 bases from V and 2 bases from J, leaving 11 bases between. CDR3 size: 15 residues.

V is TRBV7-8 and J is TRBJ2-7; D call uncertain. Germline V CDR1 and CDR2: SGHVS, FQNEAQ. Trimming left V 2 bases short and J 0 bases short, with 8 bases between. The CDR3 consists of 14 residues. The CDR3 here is CASSLSHSSYEQYF. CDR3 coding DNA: TGTGCCAGCAGCTTATCCCACAGCTCCTACGAGCAGTACTTC.